The rows below give T cell receptor beta chains drawn from one sample of a study of OX40 agonist ivuxolimab in advanced cancers. Libraries were prepared by immunoSEQ multiplex PCR; TCRdb keeps only in-frame clonotypes and omits some of them. The top ten hold just under 2% of the sample, which has tens of thousands of clones, 70% to 90% seen once. Sequencing was performed on CD4+ or CD8+ T cells sorted from blood, taken in a trial of the OX40 agonist ivuxolimab. The receptor set was obtained from an adult with an advanced solid tumor such as melanoma, head and neck, liver or kidney cancer. Both conserved end residues are part of each CDR3. Fields, in order: clone size, V gene, J gene, D gene, CDR3 protein, CDR3 DNA. The D gene is left open where the match is weak. Size tells how often a clone was seen (once, few, many) or the class of an expanded clone, and some rows leave it out.

few	TRBV4-1	TRBJ2-1	TRBD1	CASSHPDREYNEQFF	TGCGCCAGCAGCCACCCGGACAGGGAATACAATGAGCAGTTCTTC
-	TRBV18	TRBJ2-5	-	CASSPPQGETQYF	TGTGCCAGCTCACCACCTCAGGGAGAGACCCAGTACTTC
-	TRBV7-8	TRBJ1-3	TRBD1	CASSRTGGRDSGNTIYF	TGTGCCAGCAGCCGGACAGGGGGCCGCGACTCTGGAAACACCATATATTTT
-	TRBV29-1	TRBJ1-1	TRBD1	CSVPAGGRSAEAFF	TGCAGCGTCCCCGCAGGGGGCAGGAGCGCTGAAGCTTTCTTT
-	TRBV18	TRBJ1-4	-	CASSLERGIEKLFF	TGTGCCAGCTCCCTAGAGAGAGGAATTGAAAAACTGTTTTTT
-	TRBV5-8	TRBJ2-1	TRBD2	CASNLLSTSGSFSSYNEQFF	TGTGCCAGCAACCTTCTCTCGACTAGCGGGAGCTTTAGCTCCTACAATGAGCAGTTCTTC
-	TRBV6-1	TRBJ2-7	TRBD2	CASSEQPGGYGYEQYF	TGTGCCAGCAGTGAACAGCCGGGGGGTTATGGGTACGAGCAGTACTTC
-	TRBV15	TRBJ1-4	-	CATSRDPGGGEKLFF	TGTGCCACCAGCAGAGATCCTGGGGGAGGGGAAAAACTGTTTTTT
-	TRBV6-5	TRBJ2-7	TRBD2	CASRGGTSGHYEQYF	TGTGCCAGCAGGGGAGGGACTAGCGGACACTACGAGCAGTACTTC
-	TRBV28	TRBJ1-4	TRBD1	CASSSPEGTVNEKLFF	TGTGCCAGCAGTTCTCCAGAAGGGACAGTTAATGAAAAACTGTTTTTT
-	TRBV15	TRBJ2-1	TRBD2	CATSRDIAGNGGEQFF	TGTGCCACCAGCAGGGATATAGCGGGCAACGGGGGTGAGCAGTTCTTC
-	TRBV2	TRBJ2-3	TRBD1	CASSQGGTGPDTQYF	TGTGCCAGCAGCCAAGGCGGGACAGGGCCAGATACGCAGTATTTT
-	TRBV7-3	TRBJ2-2	-	CASTGTQTGELFF	TGTGCCAGCACCGGGACTCAGACCGGGGAGCTGTTTTTT
-	TRBV6-6	TRBJ1-1	-	CASSTAPLRTEAFF	TGTGCCAGCAGTACCGCCCCCTTAAGGACTGAAGCTTTCTTT
-	TRBV6-1	TRBJ1-1	TRBD1	CASTRTGSTEAFF	TGTGCCAGCACCCGGACAGGGAGCACTGAAGCTTTCTTT
-	TRBV7-3	TRBJ2-3	TRBD2	CASSLGASGSADTQYF	TGTGCCAGCAGCTTAGGAGCTAGCGGGTCCGCAGATACGCAGTATTTT
once	TRBV7-9	TRBJ2-7	TRBD1	CASREGQSSYEQYF	TGTGCCAGCAGAGAGGGACAGAGCTCCTACGAGCAGTACTTC
-	TRBV5-1	TRBJ2-2	TRBD2	CASTGGVLSTGELFF	TGCGCCAGCACCGGGGGGGTTCTCAGCACCGGGGAGCTGTTTTTT
-	TRBV18	TRBJ1-1	-	CASSPDRGTEAFF	TGTGCCAGCTCACCGGATAGGGGGACTGAAGCTTTCTTT
-	TRBV6-5	TRBJ2-5	-	CASSNDPHRGTQYF	TGTGCCAGCAGTAACGACCCACATAGGGGGACCCAGTACTTC
-	TRBV18	TRBJ2-3	TRBD2	CASSPQGTSGTTDTQYF	TGTGCCAGCTCACCACAAGGGACTAGCGGGACCACAGATACGCAGTATTTT
-	TRBV7-9	TRBJ2-3	-	CASSAGGAKTDTQYF	TGTGCCAGCAGCGCAGGTGGGGCTAAAACAGATACGCAGTATTTT
few	TRBV2	TRBJ2-3	-	CASTGWPSTDTQYF	TGTGCCAGCACAGGGTGGCCTAGCACAGATACGCAGTATTTT
-	TRBV6-1	TRBJ2-1	-	CASINSGIRSEQFF	TGTGCCAGCATCAATAGCGGAATCCGTAGTGAGCAGTTCTTC
-	TRBV13	TRBJ1-4	-	CASSFRGQKEKLFF	TGTGCCAGCAGCTTCCGGGGGCAAAAAGAAAAACTGTTTTTT
-	TRBV18	TRBJ1-1	-	CASSPPGVNTEAFF	TGTGCCAGCTCACCTCCAGGGGTGAACACTGAAGCTTTCTTT
once	TRBV11-2	TRBJ2-5	TRBD1	CASSPQGVRQETQYF	TGTGCCAGCAGCCCACAGGGGGTGAGACAAGAGACCCAGTACTTC
-	TRBV7-9	TRBJ2-1	-	CASSPLLQQFF	TGTGCCAGCAGCCCCCTCCTACAGCAGTTCTTC
-	TRBV11-3	TRBJ2-7	-	CASSLRWGYEQYF	TGTGCCAGCAGTTTAAGGTGGGGCTACGAGCAGTACTTC
-	TRBV19	TRBJ2-1	-	CASQPGTNEQFF	TGTGCCAGCCAGCCCGGTACCAATGAGCAGTTCTTC
-	TRBV5-1	TRBJ2-3	TRBD1	CASSLAGQGDTDTQYF	TGCGCCAGCAGCTTGGCGGGACAGGGGGACACAGATACGCAGTATTTT
-	TRBV18	TRBJ2-7	TRBD2	CASSPTSGRMDEQYF	TGTGCCAGCTCCCCGACGAGCGGGAGAATGGACGAGCAGTACTTC
-	TRBV10-3	TRBJ2-3	TRBD2	CAISETSGNSDTQYF	TGTGCCATCAGTGAGACTAGCGGGAATTCAGATACGCAGTATTTT
-	TRBV9	TRBJ2-7	-	CASSPHTETYEQYF	TGTGCCAGCAGCCCTCACACGGAAACCTACGAGCAGTACTTC
-	TRBV10-3	TRBJ1-1	-	CAISEVKENTEAFF	TGTGCCATCAGTGAGGTGAAAGAGAACACTGAAGCTTTCTTT
once	TRBV7-2	TRBJ2-1	-	CASSLGWDNEQFF	TGTGCCAGCAGCTTAGGGTGGGACAATGAGCAGTTCTTC
once	TRBV7-9	TRBJ2-7	TRBD1	CASSFSGTGGASEQYF	TGTGCCAGCAGCTTCTCGGGAACAGGGGGCGCTTCGGAACAGTACTTC
-	TRBV19	TRBJ1-2	-	CASSAGRGYGYTF	TGTGCCAGTAGTGCGGGACGGGGCTATGGCTACACCTTC
-	TRBV2	TRBJ2-7	-	CASRERGAVVYEQYF	TGTGCCTCGCGGGAACGGGGGGCCGTAGTATACGAGCAGTACTTC
-	TRBV6-1	TRBJ2-1	TRBD1	CASSEQGARNEQFF	TGTGCCAGCAGTGAACAGGGGGCTAGGAATGAGCAGTTCTTC
-	TRBV4-1	TRBJ2-1	-	CASSQFASESYNEQFF	TGCGCCAGCAGCCAATTCGCGTCAGAGTCCTACAATGAGCAGTTCTTC
-	TRBV30	TRBJ2-7	TRBD2	CAWSNPGLASYEQYF	TGTGCCTGGAGTAACCCGGGACTAGCCTCCTACGAGCAGTACTTC
-	TRBV5-6	TRBJ2-5	-	CASSLELKETQYF	TGTGCCAGCAGCTTGGAGTTGAAAGAGACCCAGTACTTC
once	TRBV7-2	TRBJ2-3	-	CASSFSGDTDTQYF	TGTGCCAGCAGCTTCAGCGGCGACACAGATACGCAGTATTTT
-	TRBV6-5	TRBJ2-1	TRBD2	CASSGTSVTNEQFF	TGTGCCAGCAGCGGGACTAGCGTTACGAATGAGCAGTTCTTC
few	TRBV5-1	TRBJ2-5	-	CASSLLGSAQETQYF	TGCGCCAGCAGCTTGTTGGGGTCTGCCCAAGAGACCCAGTACTTC
-	TRBV1	TRBJ1-2	-	CTSSQGGNYGYTF	TGCACCAGCAGCCAAGGCGGTAACTATGGCTACACCTTC
-	TRBV7-9	TRBJ2-3	-	CASIASGVGDTQYF	TGTGCCAGCATCGCGAGCGGAGTGGGGGATACGCAGTATTTT
-	TRBV12-2	TRBJ2-1	-	CASRLIRAVKGEDYNEQFF	TGTGCAAGTCGCCTTATTAGGGCGGTTAAGGGGGAGGATTACAATGAGCAGTTCTTC
-	TRBV9	TRBJ2-5	TRBD2	CASSVNSGETQYF	TGTGCCAGCAGCGTAAATAGCGGGGAGACCCAGTACTTC
-	TRBV12-5	TRBJ2-7	-	CASGLFGAGEQYF	TGTGCTAGTGGTTTGTTCGGGGCGGGCGAGCAGTACTTC
-	TRBV7-7	TRBJ2-5	-	CASRHRRTSEISSQYF	TGTGCTAGCAGGCACCGACGGACGAGCGAGATCAGTTCCCAGTACTTC
-	TRBV2	TRBJ1-5	-	CASRGRDVQPQHF	TGTGCCAGCCGGGGCAGGGACGTGCAGCCCCAGCATTTT
-	TRBV2	TRBJ1-4	-	CASNVGGGEKLFF	TGTGCCAGCAACGTCGGGGGAGGTGAAAAACTGTTTTTT
-	TRBV30	TRBJ1-5	TRBD1	CAWSPPGGRIQPQHF	TGTGCCTGGAGCCCTCCAGGGGGTAGGATCCAGCCCCAGCATTTT